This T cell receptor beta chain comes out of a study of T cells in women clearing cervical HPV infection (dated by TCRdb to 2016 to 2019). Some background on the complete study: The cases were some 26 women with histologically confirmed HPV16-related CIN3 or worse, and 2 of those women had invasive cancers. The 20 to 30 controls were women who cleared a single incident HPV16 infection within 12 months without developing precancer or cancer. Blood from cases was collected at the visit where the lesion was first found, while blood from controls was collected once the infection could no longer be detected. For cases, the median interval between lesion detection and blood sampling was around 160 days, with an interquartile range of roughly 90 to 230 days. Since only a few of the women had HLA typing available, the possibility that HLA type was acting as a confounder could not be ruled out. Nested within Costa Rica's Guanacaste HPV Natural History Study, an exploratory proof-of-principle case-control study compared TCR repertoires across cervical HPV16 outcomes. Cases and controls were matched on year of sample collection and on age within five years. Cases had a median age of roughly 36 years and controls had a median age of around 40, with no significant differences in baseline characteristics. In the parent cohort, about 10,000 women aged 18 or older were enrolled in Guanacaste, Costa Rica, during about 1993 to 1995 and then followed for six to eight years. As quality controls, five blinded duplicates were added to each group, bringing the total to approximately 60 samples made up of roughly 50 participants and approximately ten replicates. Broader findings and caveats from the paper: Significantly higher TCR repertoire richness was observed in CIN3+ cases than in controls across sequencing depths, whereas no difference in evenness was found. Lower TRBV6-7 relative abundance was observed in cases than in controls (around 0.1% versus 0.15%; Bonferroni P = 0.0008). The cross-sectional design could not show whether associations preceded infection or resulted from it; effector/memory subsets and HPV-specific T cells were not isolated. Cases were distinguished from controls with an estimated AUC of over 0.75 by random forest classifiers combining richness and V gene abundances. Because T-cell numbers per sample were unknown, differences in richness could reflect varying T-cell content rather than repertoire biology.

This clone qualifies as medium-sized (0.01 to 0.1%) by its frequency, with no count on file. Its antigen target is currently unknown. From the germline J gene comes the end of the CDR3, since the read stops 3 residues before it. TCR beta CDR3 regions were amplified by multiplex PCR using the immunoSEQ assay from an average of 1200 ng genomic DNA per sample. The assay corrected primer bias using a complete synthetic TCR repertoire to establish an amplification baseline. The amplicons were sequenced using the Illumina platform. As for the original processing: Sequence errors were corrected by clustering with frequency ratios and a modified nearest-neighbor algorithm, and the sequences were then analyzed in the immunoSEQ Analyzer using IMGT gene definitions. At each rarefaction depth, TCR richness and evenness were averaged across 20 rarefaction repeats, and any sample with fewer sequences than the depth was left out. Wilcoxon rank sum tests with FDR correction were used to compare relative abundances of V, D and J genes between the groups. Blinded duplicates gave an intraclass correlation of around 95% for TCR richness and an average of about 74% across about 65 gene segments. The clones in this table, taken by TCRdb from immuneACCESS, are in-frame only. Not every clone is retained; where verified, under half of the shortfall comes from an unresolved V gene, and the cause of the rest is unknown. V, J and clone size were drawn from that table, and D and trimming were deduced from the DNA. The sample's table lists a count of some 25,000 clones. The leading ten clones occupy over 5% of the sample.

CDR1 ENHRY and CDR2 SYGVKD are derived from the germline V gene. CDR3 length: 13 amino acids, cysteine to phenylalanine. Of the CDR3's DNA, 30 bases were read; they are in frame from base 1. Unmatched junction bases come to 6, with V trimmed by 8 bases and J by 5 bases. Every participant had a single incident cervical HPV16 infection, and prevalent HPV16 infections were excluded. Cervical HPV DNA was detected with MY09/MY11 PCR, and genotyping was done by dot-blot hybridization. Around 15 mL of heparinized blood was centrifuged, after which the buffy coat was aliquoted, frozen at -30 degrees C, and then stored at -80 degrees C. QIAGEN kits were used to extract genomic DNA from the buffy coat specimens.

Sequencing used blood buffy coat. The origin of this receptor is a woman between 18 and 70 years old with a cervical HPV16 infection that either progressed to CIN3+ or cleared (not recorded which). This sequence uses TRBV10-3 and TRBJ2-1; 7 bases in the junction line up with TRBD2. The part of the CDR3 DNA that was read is TGTGCCATCTCCGGGACTACCGACAATGAG. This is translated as CAISGTTDNE. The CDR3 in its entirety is CAISGTTDNEQFF.